This T cell receptor (beta chain) was sequenced for a study of blood T cell repertoires in COVID-19. Some clones are missing from TCRdb's copy, which holds only in-frame ones; the method was immunoSEQ multiplex PCR. Of about 160,000 clones detected, about 88% appear once; the ten largest clones hold over 5%. The specimen sequenced was peripheral blood. This sequence originates from a woman aged 45-65 years with COVID-19, enrolled during active disease.

CDR3 sequence: CASSLALAGAYHTQYF. The CDR3 nucleotides are TGTGCCAGCAGCTTAGCCCTAGCGGGGGCTTACCATACGCAGTATTTT. The J gene is TRBJ2-3, the V gene TRBV7-2; 10 nucleotides align to TRBD2. Per the germline V gene, CDR1 is SGHTA and CDR2 is FQGNSA. V was pared by 0 bases and J by 7 bases, with 7 bases of the junction left unmatched. The CDR3 loop spans 16 amino acids.